This T cell receptor beta chain derives from a study of cytomegalovirus exposure and HLA in healthy donors. The PCR made use of 60 Vbeta and 13 Jbeta primers. Repertoires were generated with immunoSEQ multiplex PCR, while TCRdb's copy carries only in-frame clones and drops some. The repertoire holds 90,000 to 150,000 clones, roughly 63% seen once, with about a tenth in the top ten. With respect to this clone: Its antigen is unknown.

Findings and caveats of the study: Being productive about 87% or about 30% of the time was typical of most TCR beta V segments in an earlier analysis. An ancestry cluster, one associated with Asian ancestry, reportedly showed fewer N-insertions than the roughly 670-donor mean in a later analysis. Looking again later, the authors saw that most CMV-associated TCR beta chains seemed HLA-restricted.

The sequencing input was PBMCs. The sequence derives from a man in his forties in good health and CMV-seropositive.

CDR3 nucleotides: TGCAGCGTTAAGGGAGCCGGCGGGGGCTACGAGCAGTACTTC. Translating it yields CSVKGAGGGYEQYF. This rearrangement joins TRBV29-1 to TRBJ2-7; 7 bases align to TRBD2. The trim removed 5 bases at V and 3 bases at J, leaving 10 bases unmatched. This CDR3 has 14 residues. CDR1 and CDR2 from the germline V gene are SQVTM and ANQGSEA.